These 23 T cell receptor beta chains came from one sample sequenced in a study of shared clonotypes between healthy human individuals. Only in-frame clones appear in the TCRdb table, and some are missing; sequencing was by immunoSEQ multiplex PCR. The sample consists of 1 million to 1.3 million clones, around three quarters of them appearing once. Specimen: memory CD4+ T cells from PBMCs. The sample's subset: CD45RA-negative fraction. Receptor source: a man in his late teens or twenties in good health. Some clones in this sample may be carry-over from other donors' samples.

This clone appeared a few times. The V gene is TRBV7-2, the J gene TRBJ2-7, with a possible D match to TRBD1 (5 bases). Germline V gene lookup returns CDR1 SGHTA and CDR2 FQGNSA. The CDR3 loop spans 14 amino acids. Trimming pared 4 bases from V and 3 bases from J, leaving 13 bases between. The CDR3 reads CASSYIRGNYEQYF. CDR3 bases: TGTGCCAGCAGCTATATTAGGGGTAACTACGAGCAGTACTTC.

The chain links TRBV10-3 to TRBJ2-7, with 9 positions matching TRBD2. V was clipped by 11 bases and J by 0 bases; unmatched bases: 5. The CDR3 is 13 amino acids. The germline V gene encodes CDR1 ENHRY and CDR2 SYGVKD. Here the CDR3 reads CAVNSGGSYEQYF. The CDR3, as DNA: TGTGCCGTCAATAGCGGGGGCTCCTACGAGCAGTACTTC.

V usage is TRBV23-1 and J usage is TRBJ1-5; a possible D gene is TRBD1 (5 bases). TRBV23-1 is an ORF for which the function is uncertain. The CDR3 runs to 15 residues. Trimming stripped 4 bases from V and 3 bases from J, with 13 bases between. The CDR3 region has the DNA TGCGCCAGCAGTCCCCTTAAGGGACTCAATCAGCCCCAGCATTTT. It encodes CASSPLKGLNQPQHF.

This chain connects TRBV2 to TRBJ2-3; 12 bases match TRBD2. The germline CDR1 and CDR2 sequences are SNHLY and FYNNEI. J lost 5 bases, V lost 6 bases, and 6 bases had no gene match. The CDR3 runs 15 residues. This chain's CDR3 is CASRRLAGVQDTQYF. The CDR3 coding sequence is TGTGCCAGCAGACGACTAGCGGGAGTACAAGATACGCAGTATTTT. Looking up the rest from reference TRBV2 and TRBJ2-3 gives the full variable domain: EPEVTQTPSHQVTQMGQEVILRCVPISNHLYFYWYRQILGQKVEFLVSFYNNEISEKSEIFDDQFSVERPDGSNFTLKIRSTKLEDSAMYFCASRRLAGVQDTQYFGPGTRLTVL.

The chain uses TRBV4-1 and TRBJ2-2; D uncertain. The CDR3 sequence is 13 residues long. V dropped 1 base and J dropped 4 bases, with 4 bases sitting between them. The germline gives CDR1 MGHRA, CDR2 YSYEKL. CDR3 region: CASSQGSTGELFF. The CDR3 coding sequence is TGCGCCAGCAGCCAAGGCTCCACCGGGGAGCTGTTTTTT.

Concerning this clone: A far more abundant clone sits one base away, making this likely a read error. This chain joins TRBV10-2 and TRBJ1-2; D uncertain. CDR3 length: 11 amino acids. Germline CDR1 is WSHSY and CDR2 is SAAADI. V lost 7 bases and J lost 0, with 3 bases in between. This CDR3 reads CASMANYGYTF. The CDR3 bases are TGCGCCAGCATGGCTAACTATGGCTACACCTTC.

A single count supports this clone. The DNA for the CDR3 is TGTGCCAGCACCGGACCGGGGGGGGATGAGCAGTTCTTC. Amino acid sequence: CASTGPGGDEQFF. The chain employs TRBV28 and TRBJ2-1; 8 nucleotides agree with TRBD2. Germline-derived CDR1 and CDR2 are MDHEN and SYDVKM. This CDR3 region has 13 residues. The trim removed 7 bases at V and 8 bases at J, leaving 7 bases unmatched. The full variable domain, in which reference TRBV28 and TRBJ2-1 provide the parts outside the CDR3, is DVKVTQSSRYLVKRTGEKVFLECVQDMDHENMFWYRQDPGLGLRLIYFSYDVKMKEKGDIPEGYSVSREKKERFSLILESASTNQTSMYLCASTGPGGDEQFFGPGTRLTVL.

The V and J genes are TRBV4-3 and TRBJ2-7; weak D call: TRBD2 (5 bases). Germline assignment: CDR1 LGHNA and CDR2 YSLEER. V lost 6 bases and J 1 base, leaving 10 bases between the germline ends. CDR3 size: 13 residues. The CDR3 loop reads CASSRTGSYEQYF. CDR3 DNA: TGCGCCAGCAGTCGGACTGGTTCCTACGAGCAGTACTTC.

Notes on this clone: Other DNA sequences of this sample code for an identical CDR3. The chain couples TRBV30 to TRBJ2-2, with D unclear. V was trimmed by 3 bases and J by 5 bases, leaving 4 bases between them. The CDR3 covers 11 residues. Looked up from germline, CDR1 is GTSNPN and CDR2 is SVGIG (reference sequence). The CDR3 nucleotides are TGTGCCTGGAGGGGGACCGGGGAGCTGTTTTTT. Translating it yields CAWRGTGELFF.

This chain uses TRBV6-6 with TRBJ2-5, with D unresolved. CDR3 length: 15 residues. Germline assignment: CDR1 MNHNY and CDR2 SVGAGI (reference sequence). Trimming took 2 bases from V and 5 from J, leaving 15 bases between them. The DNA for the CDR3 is TGTGCCAGCAGTTACGGCGAGTCTATGGGGGAGACCCAGTACTTC. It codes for CASSYGESMGETQYF.

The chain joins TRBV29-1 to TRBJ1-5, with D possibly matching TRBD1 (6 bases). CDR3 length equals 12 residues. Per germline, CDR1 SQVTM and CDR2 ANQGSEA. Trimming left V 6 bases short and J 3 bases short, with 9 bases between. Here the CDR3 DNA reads TGCAGCGTCGGGGGCCTCAATCAGCCCCAGCATTTT. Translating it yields CSVGGLNQPQHF.

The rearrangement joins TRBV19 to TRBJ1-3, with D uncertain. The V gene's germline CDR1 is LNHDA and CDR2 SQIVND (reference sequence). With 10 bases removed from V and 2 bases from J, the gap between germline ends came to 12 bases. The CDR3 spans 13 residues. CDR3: CATRGMPGNTIYF. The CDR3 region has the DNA TGTGCCACCCGGGGAATGCCTGGAAACACCATATATTTT.

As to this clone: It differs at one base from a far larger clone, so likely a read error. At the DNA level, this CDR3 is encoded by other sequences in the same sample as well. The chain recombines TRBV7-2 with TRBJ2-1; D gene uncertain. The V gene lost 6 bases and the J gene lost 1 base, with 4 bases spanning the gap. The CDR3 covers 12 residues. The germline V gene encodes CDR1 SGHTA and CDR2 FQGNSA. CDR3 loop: CASSLSYNEQFF. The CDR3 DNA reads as TGTGCCAGCAGTCTATCCTACAATGAGCAGTTCTTC. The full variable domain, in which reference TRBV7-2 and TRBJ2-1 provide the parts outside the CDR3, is GAGVSQSPSNKVTEKGKDVELRCDPISGHTALYWYRQSLGQGLEFLIYFQGNSAPDKSGLPSDRFSAERTGGSVSTLTIQRTQQEDSAVYLCASSLSYNEQFFGPGTRLTVL.

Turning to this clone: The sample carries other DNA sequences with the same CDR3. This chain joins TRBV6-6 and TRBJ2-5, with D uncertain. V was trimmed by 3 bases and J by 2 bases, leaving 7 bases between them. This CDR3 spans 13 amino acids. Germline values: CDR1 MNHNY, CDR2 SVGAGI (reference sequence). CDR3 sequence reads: CASSYGRQETQYF. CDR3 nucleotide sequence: TGTGCCAGCAGTTATGGGCGTCAAGAGACCCAGTACTTC.

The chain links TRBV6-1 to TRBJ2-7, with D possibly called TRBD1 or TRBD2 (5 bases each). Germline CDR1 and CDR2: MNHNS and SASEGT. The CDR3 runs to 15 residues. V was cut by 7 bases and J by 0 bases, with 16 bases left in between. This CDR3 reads CASISVGTASYEQYF. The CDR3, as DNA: TGTGCCAGCATTAGTGTGGGGACCGCCTCCTACGAGCAGTACTTC.

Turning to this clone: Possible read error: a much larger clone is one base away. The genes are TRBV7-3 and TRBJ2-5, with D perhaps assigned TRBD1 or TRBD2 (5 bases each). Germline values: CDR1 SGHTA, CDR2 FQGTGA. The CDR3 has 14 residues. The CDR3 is CASSQGTEQETRYF. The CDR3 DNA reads TGTGCCAGCAGCCAAGGGACGGAACAAGAGACCCGGTACTTC.

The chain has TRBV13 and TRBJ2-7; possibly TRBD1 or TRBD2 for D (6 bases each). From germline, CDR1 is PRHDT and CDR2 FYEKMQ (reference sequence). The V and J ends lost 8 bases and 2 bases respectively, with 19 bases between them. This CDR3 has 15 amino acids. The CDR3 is CASFIRGEATYEQYF. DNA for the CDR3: TGTGCCAGCTTTATTAGGGGGGAGGCGACCTACGAGCAGTACTTC.

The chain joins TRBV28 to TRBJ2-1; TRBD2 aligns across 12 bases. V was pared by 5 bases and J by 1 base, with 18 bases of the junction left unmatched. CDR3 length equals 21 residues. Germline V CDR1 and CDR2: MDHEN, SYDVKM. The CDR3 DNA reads TGTGCCAGCAGTACGATTTTTGGGCCACTAGCGGGAGGCGCGTCCTACAATGAGCAGTTCTTC. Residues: CASSTIFGPLAGGASYNEQFF.

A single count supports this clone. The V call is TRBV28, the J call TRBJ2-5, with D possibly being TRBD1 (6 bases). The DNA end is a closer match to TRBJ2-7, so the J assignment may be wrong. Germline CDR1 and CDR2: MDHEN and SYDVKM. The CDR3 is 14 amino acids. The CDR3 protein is CASSLAGVWYEQYF. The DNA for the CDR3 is TGTGCCAGCAGTTTAGCAGGGGTATGGTACGAGCAGTACTTC.

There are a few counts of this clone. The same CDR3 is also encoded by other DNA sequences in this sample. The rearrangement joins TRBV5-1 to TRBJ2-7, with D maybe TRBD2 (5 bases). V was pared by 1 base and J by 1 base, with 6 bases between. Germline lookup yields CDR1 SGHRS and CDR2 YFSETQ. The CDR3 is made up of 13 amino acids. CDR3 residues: CASSLRGSYEQYF. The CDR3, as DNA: TGCGCCAGCAGCTTGCGGGGATCCTACGAGCAGTACTTC.

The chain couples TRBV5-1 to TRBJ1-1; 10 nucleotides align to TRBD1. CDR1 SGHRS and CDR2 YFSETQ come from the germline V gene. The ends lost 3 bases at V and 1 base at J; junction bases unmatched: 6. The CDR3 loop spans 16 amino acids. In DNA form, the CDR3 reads TGCGCCAGCAGCTCCGGACAGGGGGTACGGAACACTGAAGCTTTCTTT. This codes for CASSSGQGVRNTEAFF.

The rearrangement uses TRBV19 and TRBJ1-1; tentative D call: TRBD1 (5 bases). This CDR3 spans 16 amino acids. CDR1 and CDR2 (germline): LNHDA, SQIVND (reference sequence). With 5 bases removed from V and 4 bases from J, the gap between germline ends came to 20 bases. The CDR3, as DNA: TGTGCCAGTAGTCCCGGAGGCATGGGCAGGGCCACTGAAGCTTTCTTT. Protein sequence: CASSPGGMGRATEAFF.

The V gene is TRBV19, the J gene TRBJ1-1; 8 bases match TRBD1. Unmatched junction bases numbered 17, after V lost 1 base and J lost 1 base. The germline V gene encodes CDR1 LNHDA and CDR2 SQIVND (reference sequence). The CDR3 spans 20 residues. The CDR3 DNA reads TGTGCCAGTAGTATAGGGACAGGGTTTTATGGCGGCTTGGGGAACACTGAAGCTTTCTTT. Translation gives CASSIGTGFYGGLGNTEAFF.